The T cell receptor (beta chain) described here comes from a study of T-cell reconstitution after alpha-beta-depleted transplantation in children. This clonotype was recorded many times. The CDR3 is made up of 15 amino acids. V lost 3 bases and J lost 4; bases outside the gene matches: 6. Germline loops: CDR1 LGHNA, CDR2 YSLEER. Unique molecular identifiers featured in how the TCRbeta library was prepared. MiXCR was run by TCRdb on the PCR reads, yielding one entry per CDR3 protein. The table lists over 450,000 distinct CDR3 sequences, roughly 10% of them singletons. This clonotype originated in a child between 2 and 9 years old with inherited bone marrow failure, due to receive a stem cell transplant. The chain links TRBV4-3 to TRBJ2-1; 7 nucleotides agree with TRBD1. This material consisted of PBMCs, taken before TCRalphabeta/CD19-depleted stem cell transplant. This CDR3 reads CASSQAGTAYNEQFF. CDR3 DNA sequence: TGCGCCAGCAGCCAGGCCGGGACAGCATACAATGAGCAGTTCTTC.